This T cell receptor beta chain was sequenced in a study of blood T cell repertoires in COVID-19. Overall study: There were acute and convalescent COVID-19 samples, and they came from the United States, Italy and Spain.

Produced via immunoSEQ multiplex PCR; TCRdb's table is partial and in-frame only. The sample shows 110,000 to 150,000 clones, about 87% of them seen only once. The sequence came from a human donor in a cohort sampled during active COVID-19. The sequenced material came from peripheral blood.

CDR3 nucleotide sequence: TGTGCCAGCAGCTGGGCTGGGGGGGAGCAGTACGTC. Its translation: CASSWAGGEQYV. J is TRBJ2-7 and V is TRBV7-9, with D possibly being TRBD2 (6 bases). The V gene's germline CDR1 is SEHNR and CDR2 FQNEAQ (reference sequence). The CDR3 consists of 12 residues. Trimming shortened V by 4 bases and J by 7 bases, and 11 bases separated the two germline ends.